This is a list of T cell receptor beta chains from one sample in a study of control samples from healthy donors and cancer patients. Profiled with immunoSEQ multiplex PCR; TCRdb holds only in-frame clones, not every one. The sample's table shows fewer than 250,000 clones. The material sequenced was blood. These receptors all stem from a woman aged 25 to 39 in good health. Both conserved end residues are part of each CDR3. The order of the fields is CDR3 length, V gene, D gene, J gene, CDR3 DNA, CDR3 protein. A D gene is named only where the DNA matches it firmly.

len: 15; v_gene: TRBV7-6; d_gene: -; j_gene: TRBJ1-4; CDR3nt: TGTGCCAGCAGCTTAGGACTTAGGGGAGATGAAAAACTGTTTTTT; CDR3aa: CASSLGLRGDEKLFF
len: 16; v_gene: TRBV5-1; d_gene: -; j_gene: TRBJ1-6; CDR3nt: TGCGCCAGCAGCTTGTCGGAGAGCTCCTATAATTCACCCCTCCACTTT; CDR3aa: CASSLSESSYNSPLHF
len: 15; v_gene: TRBV7-3; d_gene: TRBD2; j_gene: TRBJ2-3; CDR3nt: TGTGCCAGCAGGCCCGGGACTAGCGGGACAGATACGCAGTATTTT; CDR3aa: CASRPGTSGTDTQYF
len: 15; v_gene: TRBV9; d_gene: -; j_gene: TRBJ1-4; CDR3nt: TGTGCCAGCGGGGCGGCGGGGACAACTAATGAAAAACTGTTTTTT; CDR3aa: CASGAAGTTNEKLFF
len: 15; v_gene: TRBV5-6; d_gene: -; j_gene: TRBJ1-2; CDR3nt: TGTGCCAGCAGCTTGGTGGGAGGGGTAAACTATGGCTACACCTTC; CDR3aa: CASSLVGGVNYGYTF
len: 14; v_gene: TRBV6-5; d_gene: TRBD1; j_gene: TRBJ1-1; CDR3nt: TGTGCCAGCACCGAACAGGGGGCAGACACTGAAGCTTTCTTT; CDR3aa: CASTEQGADTEAFF
len: 17; v_gene: TRBV7-9; d_gene: -; j_gene: TRBJ2-2; CDR3nt: TGTGCCAGCAGCTTACCGGGGTTAGAGTCGAGCACCGGGGAGCTGTTTTTT; CDR3aa: CASSLPGLESSTGELFF
len: 16; v_gene: TRBV28; d_gene: -; j_gene: TRBJ1-1; CDR3nt: TGTGCCAGCAGCCCATACGCCCTGCCGTCGAACACTGAAGCTTTCTTT; CDR3aa: CASSPYALPSNTEAFF
len: 14; v_gene: TRBV29-1; d_gene: TRBD1; j_gene: TRBJ1-3; CDR3nt: TGCAGCGTTAAACCAGGGGGTACTGGAAACACCATATATTTT; CDR3aa: CSVKPGGTGNTIYF
len: 17; v_gene: TRBV28; d_gene: TRBD1; j_gene: TRBJ1-6; CDR3nt: TGTGCCAGCAGTTTAAAGTACAGGGGAGATTATAATTCACCCCTCCACTTT; CDR3aa: CASSLKYRGDYNSPLHF
len: 14; v_gene: TRBV5-1; d_gene: -; j_gene: TRBJ1-6; CDR3nt: TGCGCCAGCAGCGAGGCTGGGGGCTATTCACCCCTCCACTTT; CDR3aa: CASSEAGGYSPLHF
len: 14; v_gene: TRBV27; d_gene: -; j_gene: TRBJ1-4; CDR3nt: TGTGCCAGCAGTTTATTGGGCCCTAATGAAAAACTGTTTTTT; CDR3aa: CASSLLGPNEKLFF
len: 16; v_gene: TRBV27; d_gene: TRBD1; j_gene: TRBJ1-4; CDR3nt: TGTGCCAGCAGTAACCGGGACAGGATGTCGAATGAAAAACTGTTTTTT; CDR3aa: CASSNRDRMSNEKLFF
len: 17; v_gene: TRBV27; d_gene: -; j_gene: TRBJ1-6; CDR3nt: TGTGCCAGCAGTCCGACTTACTCAAGCTCCTATAATTCACCCCTCCACTTT; CDR3aa: CASSPTYSSSYNSPLHF
len: 10; v_gene: TRBV20-1; d_gene: -; j_gene: TRBJ1-1; CDR3nt: TGCAGTAAATCTTGGGGGGTCGCTTTCTTT; CDR3aa: CSKSWGVAFF
len: 11; v_gene: TRBV10-1; d_gene: -; j_gene: TRBJ2-7; CDR3nt: TGCGCCAGCAGTTGGAGGGACGAGCAGTACTTC; CDR3aa: CASSWRDEQYF
len: 14; v_gene: TRBV5-1; d_gene: -; j_gene: TRBJ1-4; CDR3nt: TGCGCCAGCGGAAGGGACGGGTCTAATGAAAAACTGTTTTTT; CDR3aa: CASGRDGSNEKLFF
len: 16; v_gene: TRBV4-3; d_gene: -; j_gene: TRBJ2-3; CDR3nt: TGCGCCAGCAGCCGACGCTCGAAGCAAAGCACAGATACGCAGTATTTT; CDR3aa: CASSRRSKQSTDTQYF
len: 15; v_gene: TRBV9; d_gene: -; j_gene: TRBJ2-7; CDR3nt: TGTGCCAGCAGCGTAGAAGGGGGGCTACTTTACGAGCAGTACTTC; CDR3aa: CASSVEGGLLYEQYF
len: 15; v_gene: TRBV6-2/TRBV6-3; d_gene: -; j_gene: TRBJ2-3; CDR3nt: TGTGCCAGCAGTTACCTTCGCGGGGTAACAGATACGCAGTATTTT; CDR3aa: CASSYLRGVTDTQYF
len: 14; v_gene: TRBV7-9; d_gene: TRBD1; j_gene: TRBJ1-4; CDR3nt: TGTGCCAGCAGCCGTCAGGGGGCTAATGAAAAACTGTTTTTT; CDR3aa: CASSRQGANEKLFF
len: 13; v_gene: TRBV4-1; d_gene: TRBD1; j_gene: TRBJ1-1; CDR3nt: TGCGCCAGCAGCCAAAGACAGGGTTTTGAAGCTTTCTTT; CDR3aa: CASSQRQGFEAFF
len: 15; v_gene: TRBV14; d_gene: TRBD2; j_gene: TRBJ2-1; CDR3nt: TGTGCCAGCAGCCCGCTAGCGGGGGAATACAATGAGCAGTTCTTC; CDR3aa: CASSPLAGEYNEQFF
len: 15; v_gene: TRBV30; d_gene: TRBD1; j_gene: TRBJ1-2; CDR3nt: TGTGCCTGGAGTCCAGTACACAGGGGCGGTTATGGCTACACCTTC; CDR3aa: CAWSPVHRGGYGYTF
len: 14; v_gene: TRBV6-1; d_gene: -; j_gene: TRBJ2-1; CDR3nt: TGTGCCAGCAGTGACGGAGGTTCCTACAATGAGCAGTTCTTC; CDR3aa: CASSDGGSYNEQFF
len: 16; v_gene: TRBV28; d_gene: -; j_gene: TRBJ1-2; CDR3nt: TGTGCCAGCAGTTCTATCTTTCGGCAGCCAAACTATGGCTACACCTTC; CDR3aa: CASSSIFRQPNYGYTF
len: 16; v_gene: TRBV6-2/TRBV6-3; d_gene: -; j_gene: TRBJ1-3; CDR3nt: TGTGCCAGCAGTCTCTCGACCGTGAGCTCTGGAAACACCATATATTTT; CDR3aa: CASSLSTVSSGNTIYF
len: 15; v_gene: TRBV7-9; d_gene: -; j_gene: TRBJ1-2; CDR3nt: TGTGCCAGCAGACGGAGACAGGAGGATTTCTATGGCTACACCTTC; CDR3aa: CASRRRQEDFYGYTF
len: 14; v_gene: TRBV6-5; d_gene: -; j_gene: TRBJ1-1; CDR3nt: TGTGCCAGCACCCTCCTTGGGACGAACACTGAAGCTTTCTTT; CDR3aa: CASTLLGTNTEAFF
len: 17; v_gene: TRBV5-4; d_gene: TRBD1; j_gene: TRBJ1-5; CDR3nt: TGTGCCAGCAGCTTGACAGGGGCAGGGCGGCCCAATCAGCCCCAGCATTTT; CDR3aa: CASSLTGAGRPNQPQHF
len: 15; v_gene: TRBV6-5; d_gene: TRBD2; j_gene: TRBJ2-7; CDR3nt: TGTGCCAGCAGTTCCCGACTAGCGGGGGGTGGGGAGCAGTACTTC; CDR3aa: CASSSRLAGGGEQYF
len: 13; v_gene: TRBV18; d_gene: -; j_gene: TRBJ1-5; CDR3nt: TGTGCCAGCTCACCAGGCAGCGATCAGCCCCAGCATTTT; CDR3aa: CASSPGSDQPQHF
len: 10; v_gene: TRBV20-1; d_gene: -; j_gene: TRBJ1-2; CDR3nt: TGCAGTGCCTCGGACTATGGCTACACCTTC; CDR3aa: CSASDYGYTF
len: 21; v_gene: TRBV24-1; d_gene: TRBD1; j_gene: TRBJ1-2; CDR3nt: TGTGCCACCAGTGATTACCCAGGGACAGCGTTTCATCGCGGGCTGGAATATGGCTACACCTTC; CDR3aa: CATSDYPGTAFHRGLEYGYTF
len: 17; v_gene: TRBV5-1; d_gene: TRBD2; j_gene: TRBJ2-1; CDR3nt: TGCGCCAGCAGCTTGGTAACTAGCGGGGGGGCAAACAATGAGCAGTTCTTC; CDR3aa: CASSLVTSGGANNEQFF
len: 14; v_gene: TRBV5-6; d_gene: -; j_gene: TRBJ1-2; CDR3nt: TGTGCCAGCAGCTTGCATCAGGGGCGCTATGGCTACACCTTC; CDR3aa: CASSLHQGRYGYTF
len: 14; v_gene: TRBV7-9; d_gene: -; j_gene: TRBJ1-5; CDR3nt: TGTGCCAGCAGCTTATACGATAGCAATCAGCCCCAGCATTTT; CDR3aa: CASSLYDSNQPQHF
len: 17; v_gene: TRBV9; d_gene: TRBD1; j_gene: TRBJ2-6; CDR3nt: TGTGCCAGCAGCCTTGGACAGGAACTCTCTGGGGCCAACGTCCTGACTTTC; CDR3aa: CASSLGQELSGANVLTF
len: 18; v_gene: TRBV2; d_gene: TRBD2; j_gene: TRBJ2-5; CDR3nt: TGTGCCAGCAGGGCATTCCTGACTAGCGGGGGACCAAAAGAGACCCAGTACTTC; CDR3aa: CASRAFLTSGGPKETQYF
len: 12; v_gene: TRBV28; d_gene: -; j_gene: TRBJ1-6; CDR3nt: TGTGCCAGCAGGCTCGCGGATTCACCCCTCCACTTT; CDR3aa: CASRLADSPLHF
len: 16; v_gene: TRBV7-3; d_gene: TRBD2; j_gene: TRBJ2-2; CDR3nt: TGTGCCAGCAGCCGAGGGCTAGCGGGGGCCACCGGGGAGCTGTTTTTT; CDR3aa: CASSRGLAGATGELFF
len: 14; v_gene: TRBV5-1; d_gene: -; j_gene: TRBJ1-5; CDR3nt: TGCGCCAGCAGTCCTCAGGGAGAGGTTCAGCCCCAGCATTTT; CDR3aa: CASSPQGEVQPQHF
len: 11; v_gene: TRBV20-1; d_gene: -; j_gene: TRBJ1-1; CDR3nt: TGCAGTGCTAGACTTGGCATAGAAGCTTTCTTT; CDR3aa: CSARLGIEAFF